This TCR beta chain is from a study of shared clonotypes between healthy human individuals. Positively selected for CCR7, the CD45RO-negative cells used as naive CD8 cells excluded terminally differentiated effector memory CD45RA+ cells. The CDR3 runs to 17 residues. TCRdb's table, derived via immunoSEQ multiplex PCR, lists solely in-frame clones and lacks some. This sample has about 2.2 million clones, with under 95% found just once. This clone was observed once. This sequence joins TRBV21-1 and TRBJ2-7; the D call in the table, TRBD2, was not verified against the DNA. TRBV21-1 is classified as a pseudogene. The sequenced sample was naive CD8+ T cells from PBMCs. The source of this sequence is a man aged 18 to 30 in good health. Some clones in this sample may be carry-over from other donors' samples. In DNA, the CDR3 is TGTGCCAGCAGCAAAGGGGGGGGACACGCCGACACGGGCGAGCAGTACTTC. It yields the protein CASSKGGGHADTGEQYF.